Below, 12 T cell receptor beta chains from the same sample are listed, as sequenced in a study of blood T cell repertoires in COVID-19. Profiling relied on immunoSEQ multiplex PCR, and the TCRdb table lists in-frame clones only, not all of them. The sample consists of fewer than 400,000 clones, approximately 89% of them appearing once. Material for sequencing was PBMCs or T cells enriched from blood (not recorded which). The source is a woman in her twenties or thirties who had recovered from COVID-19.

The V and J genes are TRBV27 and TRBJ1-5, with D unresolved. Looked up from germline, CDR1 is MNHEY and CDR2 is SMNVEV (reference sequence). Trimming stripped 5 bases from V and 5 bases from J, with 13 bases between. The CDR3 spans 14 residues. CDR3 DNA: TGTGCCAGCAGTCCCCGGGGTGTGGATCAGCCCCAGCATTTT. Amino acids: CASSPRGVDQPQHF.

This chain uses TRBV5-4 with TRBJ2-4, with a weak D call TRBD1 (6 bases). The CDR3 spans 14 residues. Germline assignment: CDR1 SGHNT and CDR2 YYREEE (reference sequence). V was pared by 2 bases and J by 7 bases, with 13 bases between. The CDR3 reads CASSFGTGFNIQYF. Written as DNA, the CDR3 is TGTGCCAGCAGCTTTGGAACAGGGTTCAACATTCAGTACTTC.

This clone has only one observation. This rearrangement joins TRBV15 to TRBJ1-6; 9 bases agree with TRBD1. The length of the CDR3 is 14 residues. Unmatched junction bases numbered 3, after V lost 7 bases and J lost 5 bases. Germline lookup yields CDR1 LNHNV and CDR2 YYDKDF (reference sequence). CDR3 in amino acids: CATKRDRDNSPLHF. In nucleotides, the CDR3 is TGTGCCACCAAGCGGGACAGGGATAATTCACCCCTCCACTTT.

As regards this clone: Other DNA sequences within the sample encode an identical CDR3. The chain combines TRBV28 with TRBJ2-1; D remains unclear. The V gene lost 3 bases and the J gene lost 9 bases, with 6 bases spanning the gap. The CDR3 runs to 11 residues. Germline V lookup: CDR1 MDHEN, CDR2 SYDVKM. CDR3 protein: CASSFIGEQFF. The DNA for the CDR3 is TGTGCCAGCAGTTTCATCGGTGAGCAGTTCTTC.

The V call is TRBV14, the J call TRBJ1-1; no clear D. V gave up 2 bases and J gave up 0 bases, with 10 bases separating them. In germline, CDR1 is SGHDN, CDR2 FVKESK. CDR3 size: 15 residues. In DNA form, the CDR3 reads TGTGCCAGCAGCCAACACTGGGCCATGAACACTGAAGCTTTCTTT. As protein: CASSQHWAMNTEAFF.

The chain links TRBV7-3 to TRBJ1-1; D might be TRBD1 (6 bases). CDR1 SGHTA and CDR2 FQGTGA come from the germline V gene. The CDR3 contains 13 residues. The V and J ends lost 5 bases and 11 bases respectively, with 18 bases between them. This CDR3 is CASSPGGGKEAFF. In nucleotides, the CDR3 is TGTGCCAGCAGCCCGGGGGGCGGGAAGGAGGCTTTCTTT.

There are a few counts of this clone. This chain links TRBV2 with TRBJ2-2, with TRBD1 as a possible D gene (6 bases). Germline values: CDR1 SNHLY, CDR2 FYNNEI. V shed 5 bases and J shed 4 bases, with 14 bases lying between them. This CDR3 is 15 amino acids long. The CDR3 sequence: CASSQGKRGTGELFF. The DNA of the CDR3 is TGTGCCAGCAGTCAGGGGAAAAGGGGCACCGGGGAGCTGTTTTTT.

The chain employs TRBV7-2 and TRBJ2-7, with 7 bases identical to TRBD2. This CDR3 is built from 14 residues. CDR1 is SGHTA, CDR2 FQGNSA, per germline. J lost 3 bases, V lost 5 bases, and 7 bases had no gene match. In DNA form, the CDR3 reads TGTGCCAGCAGCATAGGACTAGGGTACTACGAGCAGTACTTC. Amino acids: CASSIGLGYYEQYF.

The V gene is TRBV2, the J gene TRBJ1-5; the match to TRBD1 covers 11 bases. This CDR3 spans 13 amino acids. Germline CDR1 reads SNHLY; CDR2 reads FYNNEI. The J segment lost 7 bases and the V segment lost 6 bases, leaving 2 bases of the junction unmatched. The DNA of the CDR3 is TGTGCCAGCAGCCGGACAGGGGGCCAGCCCCAGCATTTT. It is translated as CASSRTGGQPQHF.

The chain combines TRBV30 with TRBJ2-5; D is ambiguous. The V and J ends lost 0 bases and 4 bases respectively, with 9 bases between them. CDR3 length equals 13 residues. In germline, CDR1 is GTSNPN, CDR2 SVGIG (reference sequence). The CDR3: CAWSVLVGETQYF. DNA for the CDR3: TGTGCCTGGAGTGTACTCGTCGGAGAGACCCAGTACTTC.

J is TRBJ1-1 and V is TRBV29-1; TRBD1 matches 10 bases. The CDR3 covers 13 residues. V shed 4 bases and J 5 bases; nucleotides not matched to a gene: 4. Per the germline V gene, CDR1 is SQVTM and CDR2 is ANQGSEA. CDR3 coding DNA: TGCAGCGTTGTCCCGGGACAGGGGACTGAAGCTTTCTTT. This codes for CSVVPGQGTEAFF.

The chain is built from TRBV5-6 and TRBJ1-2; D possibly corresponds to TRBD1 (6 bases). Germline CDR1 reads SGHDT; CDR2 reads YYEEEE. V lost 3 bases and J 4 bases, leaving 13 bases between the germline ends. The CDR3 loop spans 14 amino acids. This chain's CDR3 is CASSYQDRSYGYTF. CDR3 DNA: TGTGCCAGCAGCTACCAGGACAGATCCTATGGCTACACCTTC.